This T cell receptor beta chain was obtained from a study of cytomegalovirus exposure and HLA in healthy donors. About the study: Genetic ancestry analysis placed 81% of the 398 donors that were genotyped in the Caucasian-associated cluster. Points from the study as a whole: Among TCR beta chains, those listed as cytomegalovirus-associated numbered over 150. Accurate prediction of most subjects' HLA-A and HLA-B alleles from TCR beta sequences was reported. In vitro data verified a few CMV-associated chains as specific for CMV antigens.

Regarding this clone: Its matching antigen is unknown.

CDR1 SGDLS and CDR2 YYNGEE come from the germline V gene. The CDR3 totals 16 residues. V was clipped by 6 bases and J by 3 bases, with 20 bases between them. PCR amplification relied on 60 Vbeta primers (plus 13 Jbeta primers). Libraries were prepared by immunoSEQ multiplex PCR; TCRdb keeps only in-frame clonotypes and omits some of them. The sample lists approximately 100,000 clones, 74% occurring once. The TCR sequence derives from a man aged 50 to 60 in good health and CMV-seropositive. The sequencing sample was made of PBMCs. This chain uses TRBV9 with TRBJ2-3, with D perhaps TRBD2 (6 bases). The CDR3 region has the DNA TGTGCCAGCACCCAAGGGACTTCCTGGAGGACAGATACGCAGTATTTT. Translating gives CASTQGTSWRTDTQYF.